These T cell receptor beta chains were read from a single sample in a study of cytomegalovirus exposure and HLA in healthy donors. TCRdb's table, derived via immunoSEQ multiplex PCR, lists solely in-frame clones and lacks some. This sample has about 120,000 clones, with around 80% found just once. Sequenced: PBMCs. These receptors were taken from a female donor in good health and CMV-seropositive. CDR3s include the opening cysteine and the closing phenylalanine or tryptophan. The D gene is left open where the match is weak. Clone size, where shown, is once, few, many, or a class for clones that have expanded.

D,size,J,V,DNA,CDR3
NA,NA,TRBJ1-2,TRBV28,TGTGCCAGCACTACAGGGACCTATGGCTACACCTTC,CASTTGTYGYTF
TRBD2,NA,TRBJ2-1,TRBV6-1,TGTGCCAGCAGTGATTTAGCGGGAGGAGCGCGCGAGCAGTTCTTC,CASSDLAGGAREQFF
NA,NA,TRBJ1-6,TRBV9,TGTGCCAGCAGCGTCGGTGGAGGGGGAGGGATAGGTTCACCCCTCCACTTT,CASSVGGGGGIGSPLHF
NA,NA,TRBJ1-2,TRBV9,TGTGCCAGCAGCGTAGAGGCGGGACGAAACTATGGCTACACCTTC,CASSVEAGRNYGYTF
TRBD2,NA,TRBJ2-2,TRBV6-5,TGTGCCAGCAGCGTCGGGGGGGCCGACACCGGGGAGCTGTTTTTT,CASSVGGADTGELFF
NA,NA,TRBJ1-1,TRBV29-1,TGCAGCGCCCTCTCCGGGACAAAGTCTTTCTTT,CSALSGTKSFF
TRBD2,once,TRBJ2-2,TRBV29-1,TGCAGCGTTGTCGGGGGGGCCGGGGAGCTGTTTTTT,CSVVGGAGELFF
TRBD1,NA,TRBJ1-3,TRBV28,TGTGCCAGCTTTCCCACCGGACAGGGGTTAAGTGGAAACACCATATATTTT,CASFPTGQGLSGNTIYF
NA,NA,TRBJ1-5,TRBV18,TGTGCCAGCTCACCACGTGCAGGGCCTATCAATCAGCCCCAGCATTTT,CASSPRAGPINQPQHF
TRBD1,NA,TRBJ1-1,TRBV2,TGTGCCAGCAACGGGGCAGGGGGAGGAAACACTGAAGCTTTCTTT,CASNGAGGGNTEAFF
NA,NA,TRBJ1-2,TRBV5-6,TGTGCCAGCAGCTTGGCGACATCTTATGGCTACACCTTC,CASSLATSYGYTF
NA,NA,TRBJ1-1,TRBV10-2,TGCGCCACGACTAGCGGGGCGGAGTACACTGAAGCTTTCTTT,CATTSGAEYTEAFF
NA,once,TRBJ2-2,TRBV11-1,TGTGCCAGCAGCCGGGGGTACACCGGGGAGCTGTTTTTT,CASSRGYTGELFF
NA,NA,TRBJ1-6,TRBV6-5,TGTGCCAGCACCCAAAGGCAGGCGACTTCACCCCTCCACTTT,CASTQRQATSPLHF
NA,NA,TRBJ1-2,TRBV7-9,TGTGCCAGCAGCTTAGTAGCAGGGGATGGCTACACCTTC,CASSLVAGDGYTF
NA,NA,TRBJ2-5,TRBV19,TGTGCCAGTAGCGAACAGGGCGGTGCGACCCAGTACTTC,CASSEQGGATQYF
NA,NA,TRBJ2-3,TRBV5-1,TGCGCCAGCAGCTTACTTTTGACTGATACGCAGTATTTT,CASSLLLTDTQYF
TRBD1,NA,TRBJ1-3,TRBV18,TGTGCCAGCTCACCGAGTCAGACAGGGACTGGAAACACCATATATTTT,CASSPSQTGTGNTIYF
NA,NA,TRBJ1-5,TRBV6-5,TGTGCCAGCAGTTATCGGGGAAGCAATCAGCCCCAGCATTTT,CASSYRGSNQPQHF
TRBD2,NA,TRBJ2-2,TRBV5-6,TGTGCCAGCAGCTTGTCGGGACTAGTGTCCGGGGAGCTGTTTTTT,CASSLSGLVSGELFF
TRBD1,once,TRBJ2-5,TRBV5-4,TGTGCCAGCAGCCCAGGACAGGGGGCATGGGAGACCCAGTACTTC,CASSPGQGAWETQYF
NA,NA,TRBJ2-7,TRBV5-1,TGCGCCAGCAGCTTCCAGGGGGGCTACGAGCAGTACTTC,CASSFQGGYEQYF